This is a list of T cell receptor beta chains from one sample in a study of Tregs in tolerant kidney transplant recipients. Clones were sequenced by immunoSEQ multiplex PCR, and TCRdb holds only the in-frame ones, with some missing. Of approximately 69,000 clones in the sample, 85% to 90% were seen once. The sample was CD4+ T cells from blood, taken before the transplant. These receptors came from a human donor who received a combined kidney and bone marrow transplant. Both conserved end residues are part of each CDR3. The order of the fields is J gene, clone size, D gene, V gene, CDR3 DNA, CDR3 protein. D genes are given only for firm matches. Where a row states a size, it is once, few, many or the class of an expanded clone; other rows omit it.

TRBJ1-1,-,-,TRBV29-1,TGCAGCGTCGAGGGAGGTGGTTGGGACACTGAAGCTTTCTTT,CSVEGGGWDTEAFF
TRBJ2-7,-,-,TRBV9,TGTGCCAGCAGCGTAGGATCACAGGGCGAGCAGTACTTC,CASSVGSQGEQYF
TRBJ2-7,-,TRBD2,TRBV27,TGTGCCAGCAGTTCCCGGACTAGCGGGAGGTACGAGCAGTACTTC,CASSSRTSGRYEQYF
TRBJ2-7,-,TRBD2,TRBV10-3,TGTGCCATCAGTGATCAGCGGGAGAAGCCCTACGAGCAGTACTTC,CAISDQREKPYEQYF
TRBJ2-7,-,-,TRBV6-5,TGTGCCAGCCGCCGCGACCCCCTCTCCAGGAACGAGCAGTACTTC,CASRRDPLSRNEQYF
TRBJ2-3,-,TRBD2,TRBV5-6,TGTGCCAGCAGCTATTTAGCGGGAGCGGAGGATACGCAGTATTTT,CASSYLAGAEDTQYF
TRBJ2-1,-,-,TRBV7-2,TGTGCCAGCAGCTTGGTACTAGGAGGAAATGAGCAGTTCTTC,CASSLVLGGNEQFF
TRBJ2-5,-,TRBD1,TRBV5-1,TGCGCCAGCAGCTTGGTCGGGACAGGGGTCGAGACCCAGTACTTC,CASSLVGTGVETQYF
TRBJ2-1,-,TRBD2,TRBV11-1,TGTGCCAGCAGCTTATTACTAGCGGGATTTAATGAGCAGTTCTTC,CASSLLLAGFNEQFF
TRBJ2-4,-,TRBD1,TRBV18,TGTGCCAGCTCAGTCCTGACAGGGGAAGTCGAAAACATTCAGTACTTC,CASSVLTGEVENIQYF
TRBJ1-4,-,TRBD1,TRBV5-1,TGCGCCAGCAGCTTGGCTGGACAGGGGGCAACTAATGAAAAACTGTTTTTT,CASSLAGQGATNEKLFF
TRBJ2-5,-,-,TRBV19,TGTGCCAGTAGTCTCCGGGACTTACAAGAGACCCAGTACTTC,CASSLRDLQETQYF
TRBJ2-5,-,-,TRBV7-2,TGTGCCAGCAGCTTAGGGGGCCAATACCAAGAGACCCAGTACTTC,CASSLGGQYQETQYF
TRBJ2-5,-,TRBD1,TRBV7-9,TGTGCCAGCAGCTCCCGGGACAGAGAAGAGACCCAGTACTTC,CASSSRDREETQYF
TRBJ2-2,-,-,TRBV4-3,TGCGCCAGCAGCCAAGGAGCAGCGGCCACCGGGGAGCTGTTTTTT,CASSQGAAATGELFF
TRBJ1-4,-,TRBD1,TRBV6-6,TGTGCCAGCTTCCCGGGACAGGGACCAAGTCGGGAAAAACTGTTTTTT,CASFPGQGPSREKLFF
TRBJ2-5,-,TRBD2,TRBV6-6,TGTGCCAGCAGTCAATCAGGACTAGGAGAGACCCAGTACTTC,CASSQSGLGETQYF
TRBJ2-1,-,TRBD2,TRBV30,TGTGCCTGGAGTGACAACTGGGCTAGCGGGAGGGCCCCGTTCTTC,CAWSDNWASGRAPFF
TRBJ2-5,-,TRBD1,TRBV28,TGTGCCAGCAGTTTGGAGACAGGGGGCCGTGAGACCCAGTACTTC,CASSLETGGRETQYF
TRBJ2-5,-,TRBD2,TRBV30,TGTGCCTGGACTAGCGGGAGGGAGACCCAGTACTTC,CAWTSGRETQYF
TRBJ1-2,-,-,TRBV18,TGTGCCAGCTCTACCAGTGGCAGAAGTAACTATGGCTACACCTTC,CASSTSGRSNYGYTF
TRBJ1-1,-,TRBD1,TRBV6-1,TGTGCCAGCCTGCCCGGGGACAGACGGAACACTGAAGCTTTCTTT,CASLPGDRRNTEAFF
TRBJ1-3,-,TRBD1,TRBV15,TGTGCCACCAGCCCAGGGGGTCTCTTCTCTGGAAACACCATATATTTT,CATSPGGLFSGNTIYF
TRBJ2-7,-,TRBD2,TRBV6-5,TGTGCCAGCAGTTACACCCTGATGCTAGCGGGAGCCGAGCAGTACTTC,CASSYTLMLAGAEQYF
TRBJ2-7,-,-,TRBV5-1,TGCGCCAGCAGCTCAGCGGGTACGTCCTACGAGCAGTACTTC,CASSSAGTSYEQYF
TRBJ1-4,-,-,TRBV7-9,TGTGCCAGCAGCCCCCGACAGGCAACTAATGAAAAACTGTTTTTT,CASSPRQATNEKLFF
TRBJ1-1,-,-,TRBV30,TGTGCCTGGAGGGGCCGGAAAGGGAGGACTGAAGCTTTCTTT,CAWRGRKGRTEAFF
TRBJ2-1,-,-,TRBV11-2,TGTGCCAGCAGCTGGCAGGGGCACGAGCAGTTCTTC,CASSWQGHEQFF
TRBJ2-7,-,-,TRBV7-8,TGTGCCAGCAGCTTAGAACTCTGGTCCTACGAGCAGTACTTC,CASSLELWSYEQYF
TRBJ1-4,-,-,TRBV10-2,TGCGCCAGCAGGGCCGGGATTAATGAAAAACTGTTTTTT,CASRAGINEKLFF
TRBJ2-2,-,TRBD2,TRBV15,TGTGCCACCAGCAGAGGACTAGCGGGAACCGGGGAGCTGTTTTTT,CATSRGLAGTGELFF
TRBJ2-4,-,-,TRBV27,TGTGCCAGCAGTTACAGGGAAAGGGACATTCAGTACTTC,CASSYRERDIQYF
TRBJ2-4,-,-,TRBV7-2,TGTGCCAGCAGCCTTAGCCCTTTCGCCAAAAACATTCAGTACTTC,CASSLSPFAKNIQYF
TRBJ2-7,-,-,TRBV14,TGTGCCAGCAGCCAAGTCGGGGGTTTCTACGAGCAGTACTTC,CASSQVGGFYEQYF
TRBJ2-6,-,-,TRBV30,TGTGCCTGCGGTCGGGCTGGGGCCAACGTCCTGACTTTC,CACGRAGANVLTF
TRBJ2-2,-,-,TRBV5-1,TGCGCCAGCAGCGGGGGACAGAACACCGGGGAGCTGTTTTTT,CASSGGQNTGELFF
TRBJ1-2,-,-,TRBV5-1,TGCGCCAGCAGCTTGGAGGGGACATTTTCTCTCTATGGCTACACCTTC,CASSLEGTFSLYGYTF
TRBJ2-3,-,TRBD2,TRBV2,TGTGCCAGCAGTCCAGCCGGGCGGGAGTGGATAGATACGCAGTATTTT,CASSPAGREWIDTQYF
TRBJ2-1,-,-,TRBV5-4,TGTGCCAGCAGCTTGACAGGTTACAATGAGCAGTTCTTC,CASSLTGYNEQFF
TRBJ2-1,-,TRBD2,TRBV18,TGTGCCAGCTCACCGAAGCCTAGCGGGAGACCTGAGCAGTTCTTC,CASSPKPSGRPEQFF
TRBJ2-7,-,TRBD2,TRBV27,TGTGCCAGCAGTCCCCTTGCTTTAACTAGCGGGAGCTCCTACGAGCAGTACTTC,CASSPLALTSGSSYEQYF
TRBJ2-1,-,TRBD2,TRBV4-2,TGTGCCAGCAGCCAAGTATTAGCGGGAGAATGGCAGTTCTTC,CASSQVLAGEWQFF
TRBJ2-2,-,TRBD2,TRBV10-3,TGTGCCATCAGTGAGTGGTTAGCGGGAGGGCAAGACACCGGGGAGCTGTTTTTT,CAISEWLAGGQDTGELFF
TRBJ2-7,-,TRBD2,TRBV5-6,TGTGCCAGCAGCTTGACGGGACTAGCAGACGAGCAGTACTTC,CASSLTGLADEQYF
TRBJ2-7,-,TRBD2,TRBV18,TGTGCCAGCTCACCGGTTAGCGGGGCCTCCTACGAGCAGTACTTC,CASSPVSGASYEQYF
TRBJ2-7,-,-,TRBV2,TGTGCCAGCAGTACAGGGCGAGGCTCCTACGAGCAGTACTTC,CASSTGRGSYEQYF
TRBJ2-7,-,-,TRBV9,TGTGCCAGCAGCGTAGGGGGGGACGAGCAGTACTTC,CASSVGGDEQYF
TRBJ2-3,-,-,TRBV18,TGTGCCAGCTCACCACCGGAGAGCACAGATACGCAGTATTTT,CASSPPESTDTQYF
TRBJ1-4,-,TRBD1,TRBV2,TGTGCCAGCAGTCCAAGGACAGGGGGTGGAGAAAAACTGTTTTTT,CASSPRTGGGEKLFF
TRBJ2-5,few,-,TRBV11-2,TGTGCCAGCACAGACTTCCCAGAAGGTTTCCAAGAGACCCAGTACTTC,CASTDFPEGFQETQYF
TRBJ2-1,-,TRBD1,TRBV27,TGTGCCAGCAGTTTATGGGACAGGGGCGCTGGAGTAAGCAATGAGCAGTTCTTC,CASSLWDRGAGVSNEQFF
TRBJ1-1,-,-,TRBV28,TGTGCCAGTCTGCGGGGCCGCACTGAAGCTTTCTTT,CASLRGRTEAFF
TRBJ2-2,few,-,TRBV2,TGTGCCAGCAGTGAAGGTAGCAGTGCCGGGGAGCTGTTTTTT,CASSEGSSAGELFF
TRBJ2-1,-,-,TRBV7-2,TGTGCCAGCAGCTTTTCTAGTAGCAGTGAGCAGTTCTTC,CASSFSSSSEQFF
TRBJ1-5,-,-,TRBV6-6,TGTGCCAGCAGTTACAGTACATCCAATCAGCCCCAGCATTTT,CASSYSTSNQPQHF
TRBJ1-1,-,TRBD1,TRBV6-6,TGTGCCAGCAGCAACGGACAGGGGGCGGTAGGCACTGAAGCTTTCTTT,CASSNGQGAVGTEAFF
TRBJ1-1,-,-,TRBV15,TGTGCCACCAGCAGTACCGGACAGCACACTGAAGCTTTCTTT,CATSSTGQHTEAFF
TRBJ2-5,-,-,TRBV28,TGTGCCAGCACCGGGACAAACATCCCCCAAGAGACCCAGTACTTC,CASTGTNIPQETQYF
TRBJ2-5,-,TRBD2,TRBV19,TGTGCCAGTAGTAGAGCGGGAAAAGAGACCCAGTACTTC,CASSRAGKETQYF